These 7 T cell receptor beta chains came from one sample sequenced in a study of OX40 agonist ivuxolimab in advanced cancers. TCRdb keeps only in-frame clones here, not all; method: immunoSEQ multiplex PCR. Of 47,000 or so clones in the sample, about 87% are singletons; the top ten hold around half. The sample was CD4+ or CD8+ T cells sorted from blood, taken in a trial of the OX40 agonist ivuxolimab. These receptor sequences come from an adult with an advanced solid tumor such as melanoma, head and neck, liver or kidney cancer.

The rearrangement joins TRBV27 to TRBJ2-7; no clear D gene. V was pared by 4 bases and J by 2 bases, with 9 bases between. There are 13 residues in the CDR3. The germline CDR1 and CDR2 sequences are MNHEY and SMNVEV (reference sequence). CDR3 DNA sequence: TGTGCCAGCAGTTCAGGACCCCCCTACGAGCAGTACTTC. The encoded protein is CASSSGPPYEQYF.

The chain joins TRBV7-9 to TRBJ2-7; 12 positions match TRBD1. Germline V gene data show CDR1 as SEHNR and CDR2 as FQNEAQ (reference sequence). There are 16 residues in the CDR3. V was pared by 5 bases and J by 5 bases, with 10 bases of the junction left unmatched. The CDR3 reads CASSLIPGTGGHEQYF. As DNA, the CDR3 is TGTGCCAGCAGCCTCATCCCCGGGACAGGGGGCCACGAGCAGTACTTC. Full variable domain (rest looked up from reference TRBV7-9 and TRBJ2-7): DTGVSQNPRHKITKRGQNVTFRCDPISEHNRLYWYRQTLGQGPEFLTYFQNEAQLEKSRLLSDRFSAERPKGSFSTLEIQRTEQGDSAMYLCASSLIPGTGGHEQYFGPGTRLTVT.

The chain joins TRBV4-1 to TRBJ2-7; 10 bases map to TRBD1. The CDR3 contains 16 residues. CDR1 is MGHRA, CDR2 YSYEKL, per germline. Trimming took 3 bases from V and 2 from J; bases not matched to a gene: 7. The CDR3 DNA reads TGCGCCAGCAGCCATGTCCCGGGACAGGGGCCCTACGAGCAGTACTTC. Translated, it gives CASSHVPGQGPYEQYF.

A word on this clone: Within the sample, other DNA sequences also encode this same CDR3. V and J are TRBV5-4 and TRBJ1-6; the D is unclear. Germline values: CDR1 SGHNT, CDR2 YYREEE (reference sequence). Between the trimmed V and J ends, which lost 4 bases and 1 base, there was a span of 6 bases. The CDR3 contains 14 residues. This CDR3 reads CASSPDSYNSPLHF. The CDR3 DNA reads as TGTGCCAGCAGCCCAGATTCCTATAATTCACCCCTCCACTTT.

The CDR3 protein is CASSVRGRGYSNQPQHF. Here the CDR3 DNA reads TGTGCCAGCAGCGTACGCGGCCGTGGTTATAGCAATCAGCCCCAGCATTTT. J is TRBJ1-5 and V is TRBV9; D is unclear. V was trimmed by 1 base and J by 0 bases, leaving 14 bases between them. Germline loops: CDR1 SGDLS, CDR2 YYNGEE. The CDR3 covers 17 residues.

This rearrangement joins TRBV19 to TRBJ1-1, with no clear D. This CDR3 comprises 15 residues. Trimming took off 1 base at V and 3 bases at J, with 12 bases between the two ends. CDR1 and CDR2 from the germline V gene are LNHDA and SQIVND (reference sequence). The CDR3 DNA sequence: TGTGCCAGTAGTATAGTCGGCAGCGCTTACACTGAAGCTTTCTTT. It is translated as CASSIVGSAYTEAFF.

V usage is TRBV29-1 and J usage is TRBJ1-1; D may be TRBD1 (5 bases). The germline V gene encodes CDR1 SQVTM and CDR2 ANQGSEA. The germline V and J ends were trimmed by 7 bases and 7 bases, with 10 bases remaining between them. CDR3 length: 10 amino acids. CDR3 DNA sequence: TGCAGCGGGGACCAGGGTGAAGCTTTCTTT. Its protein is CSGDQGEAFF.